These 25 T cell receptor beta chains came from one sample sequenced in a study of T cell changes during pregnancy in multiple sclerosis. This table comes from immunoSEQ multiplex PCR, and its TCRdb copy is limited to in-frame clones, with some not included. In the table there are about 58,000 clones, under 95% of which are singletons. The sequencing used CD4+ T cells from peripheral blood mononuclear cells, collected after pregnancy. The receptors were sampled from a female donor in good health, enrolled as a control in a pregnancy study.

The chain recombines TRBV12-5 with TRBJ2-3, with D possibly matching TRBD2 (6 bases). V shed 2 bases and J shed 3 bases, with 12 bases lying between them. This CDR3 is 15 amino acids long. The germline CDR1 and CDR2 sequences are LGHNT and FRNRAP. CDR3 loop: CASGLPGLGTDTQYF. The CDR3 nucleotides are TGTGCTAGTGGTTTGCCGGGACTTGGGACAGATACGCAGTATTTT. Full variable domain (missing parts from reference TRBV12-5 and TRBJ2-3): DARVTQTPRHKVTEMGQEVTMRCQPILGHNTVFWYRQTMMQGLELLAYFRNRAPLDDSGMPKDRFSAEMPDATLATLKIQPSEPRDSAVYFCASGLPGLGTDTQYFGPGTRLTVL.

This chain connects TRBV2 to TRBJ1-1, with 7 bases lining up with TRBD1. CDR3 size: 14 residues. V shed 5 bases, J shed 1 base, and the junction held 4 bases outside the gene matches. Germline-derived CDR1 and CDR2 are SNHLY and FYNNEI. CDR3 in amino acids: CASSRDRTNTEAFF. The CDR3 DNA follows: TGTGCCAGCAGTCGGGACAGAACGAACACTGAAGCTTTCTTT.

J is TRBJ1-1 and V is TRBV7-2; no reliable D call. V was clipped by 1 base and J by 11 bases, with 14 bases between them. The CDR3 contains 13 residues. CDR1 SGHTA and CDR2 FQGNSA come from the germline V gene. The CDR3 loop is CASSLDGLSVAFF. The DNA of the CDR3 is TGTGCCAGCAGCTTAGATGGACTCTCGGTGGCTTTCTTT.

With respect to this clone: The sample holds other DNA sequences that translate to the same CDR3. The chain joins TRBV4-3 to TRBJ1-5; D is ambiguous. Germline V lookup: CDR1 LGHNA, CDR2 YSLEER. V lost 0 bases and J lost 3, with 6 bases in between. The CDR3 covers 14 residues. In DNA form, the CDR3 reads TGCGCCAGCAGCCAAGACCCTATCAATCAGCCCCAGCATTTT. Protein product: CASSQDPINQPQHF.

The chain carries TRBV19 and TRBJ1-4; TRBD1 might be the D (6 bases). Per the germline V gene, CDR1 is LNHDA and CDR2 is SQIVND (reference sequence). CDR3 length equals 15 residues. V lost 7 bases, J lost 1 base, and 13 bases lay in between. The CDR3 DNA reads TGTGCCAGTAATGGGGGCTTGGGAACTAATGAAAAACTGTTTTTT. Its protein product is CASNGGLGTNEKLFF.

The rearrangement joins TRBV29-1 to TRBJ1-6, with 7 bases that match TRBD1. Trimming took 4 bases from V and 8 from J; bases not matched to a gene: 14. CDR3 size: 16 residues. Looked up from germline, CDR1 is SQVTM and CDR2 is ANQGSEA. Here the CDR3 DNA reads TGCAGCGTTGCACAGGGGAATCAGTGGCCCTATTCACCCCTCCACTTT. Encoded protein: CSVAQGNQWPYSPLHF.

The CDR3 protein is CASSQDRVSGYTF. The CDR3 DNA reads as TGTGCCAGCAGCCAAGACAGGGTTTCTGGCTACACCTTC. The chain combines TRBV4-2 with TRBJ1-2, with a possible D match to TRBD1 (5 bases). This CDR3 region has 13 residues. CDR1 LGHNA and CDR2 YNFKEQ come from the germline V gene. Trimming removed 0 bases from V and 7 bases from J, with 9 bases in between.

The rearrangement links TRBV7-2 to TRBJ2-1; TRBD2 matches 10 bases. Unmatched junction bases numbered 15, after V lost 5 bases and J lost 8 bases. The CDR3 contains 17 residues. CDR1 and CDR2 from the germline V gene are SGHTA and FQGNSA. CDR3 sequence: CASSKRGGPGPPYEQFF. CDR3 coding DNA: TGTGCCAGCAGCAAGCGGGGGGGCCCGGGGCCCCCGTATGAGCAGTTCTTC.

The genes are TRBV9 and TRBJ2-1; TRBD1 matches at 7 bases. The trim removed 4 bases at V and 2 bases at J, leaving 6 bases unmatched. CDR1 and CDR2 (germline): SGDLS, YYNGEE. CDR3 length: 15 residues. DNA of the CDR3: TGTGCCAGCAGCTCATACAGGGGCACCTACAATGAGCAGTTCTTC. Translation gives CASSSYRGTYNEQFF.

The rearrangement joins TRBV19 to TRBJ2-1; 8 bases align to TRBD1. The CDR3 loop spans 16 amino acids. Per germline, CDR1 LNHDA and CDR2 SQIVND (reference sequence). V lost 5 bases to trimming and J lost 7 bases; unmatched junction nucleotides: 13. DNA of the CDR3: TGTGCCAGTAGTTCAAACGACAGGGGTGGTATTAATGAGCAGTTCTTC. Amino acids: CASSSNDRGGINEQFF.

V usage is TRBV6-1 and J usage is TRBJ1-1; D remains unclear. The germline gives CDR1 MNHNS, CDR2 SASEGT. V was cut by 8 bases and J by 0 bases, with 13 bases left in between. CDR3 length: 14 amino acids. The DNA for the CDR3 is TGTGCCAGCGTCCGGGGAGACATGAACACTGAAGCTTTCTTT. Amino acids: CASVRGDMNTEAFF.

The chain is built from TRBV4-2 and TRBJ2-1; 9 bases map to TRBD1. The CDR3 extends over 17 amino acids. CDR1 is LGHNA and CDR2 is YNFKEQ in the germline V gene. V shed 4 bases, J shed 3 bases, and the junction held 10 bases outside the gene matches. CDR3 nucleotide sequence: TGTGCCAGCAGCCGCCAAAACCGGGACAGGGACTACAATGAGCAGTTCTTC. It codes for CASSRQNRDRDYNEQFF.

V usage is TRBV30 and J usage is TRBJ2-7, with a possible D match to TRBD2 (5 bases). The CDR3 has 12 residues. Germline loops: CDR1 GTSNPN, CDR2 SVGIG (reference sequence). V gave up 1 base and J gave up 2 bases, with 6 bases separating them. CDR3 sequence: CAWSGTPYEQYF. In DNA form, the CDR3 reads TGTGCCTGGAGTGGGACTCCCTACGAGCAGTACTTC.

The chain recombines TRBV6-4 with TRBJ2-3; 7 nucleotides match TRBD1. Germline V gene lookup returns CDR1 MRHNA and CDR2 SNTAGT. The CDR3 runs 14 residues. The J segment lost 4 bases and the V segment lost 5 bases, leaving 6 bases of the junction unmatched. DNA for the CDR3: TGTGCCAGCAGTCCAGACAGGGCCTCAGATACGCAGTATTTT. Encoded protein: CASSPDRASDTQYF.

This chain links TRBV6-6 with TRBJ2-5; 8 bases align to TRBD2. The length of the CDR3 is 15 residues. Germline CDR1 is MNHNY and CDR2 is SVGAGI (reference sequence). Germline trimming cut 6 bases from V and 3 bases from J; bases unmatched to any gene: 9. CDR3 loop: CASSPGTREKETQYF. The CDR3 DNA follows: TGTGCCAGCAGCCCCGGGACTAGGGAAAAAGAGACCCAGTACTTC.

This clone was counted once. The chain employs TRBV7-2 and TRBJ1-1; perhaps TRBD1 as D (5 bases). The CDR3 contains 11 residues. Trimming took off 5 bases at V and 9 bases at J, with 10 bases between the two ends. Germline CDR1 and CDR2: SGHTA and FQGNSA. The CDR3 loop is CASSPQGKAFF. CDR3 in DNA: TGTGCCAGCAGCCCCCAGGGAAAAGCTTTCTTT. Together with reference TRBV7-2 and TRBJ1-1, the CDR3 gives the full variable domain: GAGVSQSPSNKVTEKGKDVELRCDPISGHTALYWYRQSLGQGLEFLIYFQGNSAPDKSGLPSDRFSAERTGGSVSTLTIQRTQQEDSAVYLCASSPQGKAFFGQGTRLTVV.

V usage is TRBV9 and J usage is TRBJ2-1, with 8 nucleotides matching TRBD2. The CDR3 is made up of 16 amino acids. Germline assignment: CDR1 SGDLS and CDR2 YYNGEE. V was clipped by 0 bases and J by 8 bases; unmatched bases: 10. CDR3 in DNA: TGTGCCAGCAGCGTAGCGTCTAGCGGGCGGGCCGATGAGCAGTTCTTC. Translated, it gives CASSVASSGRADEQFF.

This chain links TRBV15 with TRBJ1-3, with D possibly TRBD1 on 5 matching bases. CDR3 size: 16 residues. CDR1 LNHNV and CDR2 YYDKDF come from the germline V gene (reference sequence). The germline V and J ends were trimmed by 0 bases and 2 bases, with 11 bases remaining between them. CDR3 in amino acids: CATSRDAVGAGNTIYF. For the CDR3, the DNA is TGTGCCACCAGCAGAGATGCGGTAGGGGCTGGAAACACCATATATTTT.

The V gene is TRBV7-9, the J gene TRBJ1-1; TRBD1 might be the D (6 bases). Trimming left V 3 bases short and J 10 bases short, with 15 bases between. The CDR3 extends over 13 amino acids. CDR1 and CDR2 (germline): SEHNR, FQNEAQ (reference sequence). The CDR3 sequence is CASSLDAGRGAFF. In nucleotides, the CDR3 is TGTGCCAGCAGCTTGGATGCCGGCAGGGGAGCTTTCTTT.

The rearrangement uses TRBV6-5 and TRBJ2-5, with D perhaps TRBD1 (6 bases). The DNA end is more similar to TRBJ2-7, so the J call may be wrong. Per germline, CDR1 MNHEY and CDR2 SVGAGI. CDR3 length: 13 residues. The CDR3 spells CATTAPGEDEQYF. The CDR3 DNA follows: TGTGCCACCACAGCCCCAGGGGAAGACGAGCAGTACTTC.

The J gene is TRBJ1-6, the V gene TRBV11-2, with no clear D. With 5 bases removed from V and 9 bases from J, the gap between germline ends came to 20 bases. CDR1 SGHAT and CDR2 FQNNGV come from the germline V gene. This CDR3 has 16 residues. CDR3 nucleotide sequence: TGTGCCAGCAGCCCGGCCTCGGGAGGGCTGGTTTCACCCCTCCACTTT. It is translated as CASSPASGGLVSPLHF.

This clone is a singleton in its sample. The genes are TRBV5-5 and TRBJ2-1, with D tentatively TRBD1 (5 bases). Germline lookup yields CDR1 SGHKS and CDR2 YYEKEE (reference sequence). The CDR3 sequence is 14 residues long. V lost 2 bases and J 8 bases, leaving 14 bases between the germline ends. The CDR3 sequence is CASSFVGVTDEQFF. The CDR3 DNA reads TGTGCCAGCAGCTTCGTAGGGGTGACGGATGAGCAGTTCTTC.

The chain employs TRBV7-6 and TRBJ2-3; 7 bases match TRBD2. V shed 2 bases, J shed 4 bases, and the junction held 9 bases outside the gene matches. Germline CDR1 and CDR2: SGHVS and FNYEAQ. CDR3 size: 16 residues. Here the CDR3 DNA reads TGTGCCAGCAGCTTAATGTCGGCGGGAGACGCAGATACGCAGTATTTT. The encoded protein is CASSLMSAGDADTQYF.

This chain uses TRBV5-1 with TRBJ1-3; 7 positions agree with TRBD1. Trimming removed 0 bases from V and 0 bases from J; junction bases left unmatched: 6. This CDR3 is 17 amino acids long. Germline V gene lookup returns CDR1 SGHRS and CDR2 YFSETQ. CDR3 nucleotides: TGCGCCAGCAGCTTGGTACAGGGGTTCCCCTCTGGAAACACCATATATTTT. It encodes CASSLVQGFPSGNTIYF.

This chain links TRBV5-1 with TRBJ1-1; D possibly corresponds to TRBD1 (6 bases). V lost 2 bases to trimming and J lost 4 bases, with 18 bases between them. The V gene's germline CDR1 is SGHRS and CDR2 YFSETQ. This CDR3 is 16 amino acids long. In nucleotides, the CDR3 is TGCGCCAGCAGCTTAGGGGTAGGGGGGGCGGCCACTGAAGCTTTCTTT. Translating gives CASSLGVGGAATEAFF. Complete variable domain (other parts from reference TRBV5-1 and TRBJ1-1): KAGVTQTPRYLIKTRGQQVTLSCSPISGHRSVSWYQQTPGQGLQFLFEYFSETQRNKGNFPGRFSGRQFSNSRSEMNVSTLELGDSALYLCASSLGVGGAATEAFFGQGTRLTVV.